Presented here are 20 T cell receptor beta chains from one specimen sequenced in a study of T cell changes during pregnancy in multiple sclerosis. Generated by immunoSEQ multiplex PCR, the TCRdb table keeps only in-frame clones and is missing some. The sample yields about 80,000 clones, 94% seen once. Sequencing was performed on peripheral blood, taken in the second trimester of pregnancy. These receptors all stem from a female donor in good health, enrolled as a control in a pregnancy study.

The chain couples TRBV11-1 to TRBJ2-7; 14 bases fit TRBD2. Germline V gene data show CDR1 as SGHAT and CDR2 as FQDESV (reference sequence). After removal of 6 bases from V and 3 bases from J, the junction contained 10 bases not matched to a gene. This CDR3 contains 17 residues. CDR3 in amino acids: CASRTDRGTSGSYEQYF. The DNA of the CDR3 is TGTGCCAGCAGGACGGACAGGGGGACTAGCGGGAGCTACGAGCAGTACTTC.

The J gene is TRBJ2-7, the V gene TRBV5-1, with TRBD1 matching 7 bases. This CDR3 is 12 amino acids long. The germline gives CDR1 SGHRS, CDR2 YFSETQ. J was trimmed by 4 bases and V by 4 bases; bases with no gene match: 2. The CDR3 nucleotides are TGCGCCAGCAGCCAGGGGGTTTACGAGCAGTACTTC. Translating it yields CASSQGVYEQYF.

The rearrangement joins TRBV13 to TRBJ1-2; 7 positions match TRBD1. Germline CDR1 is PRHDT and CDR2 is FYEKMQ (reference sequence). V lost 5 bases and J lost 8; bases outside the gene matches: 11. CDR3 length: 14 amino acids. The CDR3 sequence: CASSTLDREAGYTF. CDR3 DNA: TGTGCCAGCAGCACCCTTGACAGGGAAGCCGGCTACACCTTC.

This chain uses TRBV29-1 with TRBJ2-7; D uncertain. The germline V and J ends were trimmed by 7 bases and 3 bases, with 10 bases remaining between them. Per germline, CDR1 SQVTM and CDR2 ANQGSEA. The CDR3 sequence is 11 residues long. The CDR3 nucleotides read TGCAGCGCCATAGCATTCTACGAGCAGTACTTC. It codes for CSAIAFYEQYF.

The CDR3 protein is CAISEGAGGPFGTDTQYF. CDR3 sequence (DNA): TGTGCCATCAGTGAAGGAGCGGGAGGGCCATTCGGCACAGATACGCAGTATTTT. This chain links TRBV10-3 with TRBJ2-3, with 10 positions matching TRBD2. The V segment lost 3 bases and the J segment 1 base; nucleotides outside the gene matches: 10. Germline V gene data show CDR1 as ENHRY and CDR2 as SYGVKD. The CDR3 has 18 amino acids.

The chain is built from TRBV27 and TRBJ2-7; 14 bases map to TRBD2. Unmatched junction bases numbered 5, after V lost 3 bases and J lost 1 base. This CDR3 has 17 amino acids. The germline V gene encodes CDR1 MNHEY and CDR2 SMNVEV (reference sequence). CDR3 sequence reads: CASSFGLAGGPSYEQYF. The CDR3, as DNA: TGTGCCAGCAGTTTTGGACTAGCGGGAGGTCCTTCCTACGAGCAGTACTTC.

The chain links TRBV2 to TRBJ2-5; tentatively, D is TRBD2 (6 bases). V was shortened by 1 base and J by 5 bases, with 11 bases between the two germline ends. In germline, CDR1 is SNHLY, CDR2 FYNNEI. The CDR3 loop spans 14 amino acids. CDR3 sequence (DNA): TGTGCCAGCAGTGAAGTCGGAGGGTATGAGACCCAGTACTTC. This gives the protein CASSEVGGYETQYF.

This chain links TRBV20-1 with TRBJ2-1; TRBD2 matches at 7 bases. Trimming took 2 bases from V and 10 from J; bases not matched to a gene: 2. The germline V gene has CDR1 DFQATT and CDR2 SNEGSKA (reference sequence). The CDR3 extends over 11 amino acids. Here the CDR3 reads CSARTGGEQFF. The CDR3 region has the DNA TGCAGTGCTAGAACGGGAGGAGAGCAGTTCTTC.

The chain links TRBV5-4 to TRBJ2-5; 7 bases align to TRBD2. V dropped 4 bases and J dropped 1; count of bases not matched to a gene: 7. Germline V gene data show CDR1 as SGHNT and CDR2 as YYREEE (reference sequence). CDR3 size: 15 residues. CDR3 in DNA: TGTGCCAGCAGCCAAAGCGGGACCCTCCAAGAGACCCAGTACTTC. The encoded protein is CASSQSGTLQETQYF.

This clone was seen only once. The chain combines TRBV9 with TRBJ2-7; a possible D gene is TRBD1 (6 bases). The germline V gene has CDR1 SGDLS and CDR2 YYNGEE. The CDR3 loop spans 14 amino acids. Trimming removed 3 bases at V and 2 bases at J, with 12 bases between. The CDR3 region has the DNA TGTGCCAGCAGCGCAGCAGGGGTTACCTACGAGCAGTACTTC. Translation gives CASSAAGVTYEQYF.

The genes are TRBV11-2 and TRBJ2-7, with D unclear. Trimming stripped 2 bases from V and 6 bases from J, with 11 bases between. CDR3 length equals 13 residues. CDR1 is SGHAT, CDR2 FQNNGV, per germline. Here the CDR3 DNA reads TGTGCCAGCAGCTTAACCACAGCCGGCGAGCAGTACTTC. It encodes CASSLTTAGEQYF.

V usage is TRBV18 and J usage is TRBJ2-7; a possible D gene is TRBD2 (6 bases). V was clipped by 2 bases and J by 5 bases, with 13 bases between them. Germline V gives CDR1 KGHSH, CDR2 LQKENI. The CDR3 loop spans 14 amino acids. The CDR3 protein is CASSPRLDFHEQYF. The CDR3 DNA sequence: TGTGCCAGCTCACCAAGACTAGATTTTCACGAGCAGTACTTC.

As DNA, the CDR3 is TGTGCCAGTAGTATAGGGACTAGTTCCTACAATGAGCAGTTCTTC. Translating it yields CASSIGTSSYNEQFF. The chain is built from TRBV19 and TRBJ2-1, with 7 bases that match TRBD2. V was pared by 1 base and J by 1 base, with 1 base of the junction left unmatched. Germline CDR1 and CDR2: LNHDA and SQIVND (reference sequence). The CDR3 contains 15 residues. The whole variable domain, filled in from reference TRBV19 and TRBJ2-1, reads DGGITQSPKYLFRKEGQNVTLSCEQNLNHDAMYWYRQDPGQGLRLIYYSQIVNDFQKGDIAEGYSVSREKKESFPLTVTSAQKNPTAFYLCASSIGTSSYNEQFFGPGTRLTVL.

V is TRBV5-1 and J is TRBJ1-4, with 10 nucleotides matching TRBD1. V dropped 4 bases and J dropped 0; count of bases not matched to a gene: 6. CDR1 and CDR2 from the germline V gene are SGHRS and YFSETQ. This CDR3 is 17 amino acids long. CDR3 region: CASSTSGTGATNEKLFF. CDR3 bases: TGCGCCAGCAGCACCTCCGGGACAGGGGCAACTAATGAAAAACTGTTTTTT.

This clone was seen a single time. The V and J genes are TRBV11-1 and TRBJ2-6; 7 bases align to TRBD1. The CDR3 sequence is 18 residues long. After removal of 5 bases from V and 0 bases from J, the junction contained 10 bases not matched to a gene. The germline V gene encodes CDR1 SGHAT and CDR2 FQDESV (reference sequence). CDR3 coding DNA: TGTGCCAGCAGCCACGGGACAGAGGGAGCCTCTGGGGCCAACGTCCTGACTTTC. It is translated as CASSHGTEGASGANVLTF.

DNA for the CDR3: TGTGCCAGCAGTTACTTAGGAGTTGGGGCCAACGTCCTGACTTTC. This sequence encodes CASSYLGVGANVLTF. V usage is TRBV27 and J usage is TRBJ2-6; D unclear. This CDR3 comprises 15 residues. CDR1 MNHEY and CDR2 SMNVEV come from the germline V gene (reference sequence). V lost 4 bases, J lost 3 bases, and 10 bases lay in between.

This sequence joins TRBV15 and TRBJ1-2; D may be TRBD1 (5 bases). The CDR3 spans 14 residues. Germline-derived CDR1 and CDR2 are LNHNV and YYDKDF (reference sequence). V was shortened by 3 bases and J by 7 bases, with 15 bases between the two germline ends. CDR3 in amino acids: CATSSRLGGGGYTF. Here the CDR3 DNA reads TGTGCCACCAGCAGTCGGCTGGGGGGGGGTGGCTACACCTTC.

V is TRBV5-5 and J is TRBJ2-3; tentative D call: TRBD2 (6 bases). The CDR3 runs to 14 residues. The V end lost 3 bases, the J end lost 4 bases, and 12 bases lay between the germline ends. Looked up from germline, CDR1 is SGHKS and CDR2 is YYEKEE (reference sequence). The CDR3 loop reads CASSWTPSADTQYF. The CDR3 DNA reads TGTGCCAGCAGCTGGACCCCTAGCGCAGATACGCAGTATTTT.

The V gene is TRBV28, the J gene TRBJ2-1; tentative D call: TRBD1 (5 bases). This CDR3 is built from 13 residues. From germline, CDR1 is MDHEN and CDR2 SYDVKM. V was cut by 4 bases and J by 4 bases, with 8 bases left in between. This CDR3 is CASSSGIYNEQFF. CDR3 bases: TGTGCCAGCAGTTCAGGGATATACAATGAGCAGTTCTTC.

The chain links TRBV6-5 to TRBJ2-1; 7 nucleotides match TRBD2. The J segment lost 8 bases and the V segment lost 0 bases, leaving 4 bases of the junction unmatched. CDR1 is MNHEY and CDR2 is SVGAGI in the germline V gene. The CDR3 consists of 14 residues. In DNA, the CDR3 is TGTGCCAGCAGTTACTCGGGGGGAGGGGATGAGCAGTTCTTC. Amino acids: CASSYSGGGDEQFF.